This T cell receptor (beta chain) was captured by sequencing in a study of OX40 agonist ivuxolimab in advanced cancers. Study background: Males comprised approximately 81% of the group, whose mean age was about 60 years (range 23 to 79).

The germline V gene has CDR1 MGHRA and CDR2 YSYEKL. CDR3 length: 15 residues. V was clipped by 3 bases and J by 0 bases, with 12 bases between them. Method: immunoSEQ multiplex PCR; TCRdb's copy keeps in-frame clones and lacks some. Of about 68,000 clones listed, approximately 87% were seen once; the top ten hold roughly 0.74%. The starting material was CD4+ or CD8+ T cells sorted from blood, obtained in a trial of the OX40 agonist ivuxolimab. This sequence was found in an adult with an advanced solid tumor such as melanoma, head and neck, liver or kidney cancer. This chain joins TRBV4-1 and TRBJ2-7; no clear D gene. Here the CDR3 reads CASSQPQTSSYEQYF. The CDR3 region has the DNA TGCGCCAGCAGCCAGCCACAGACCAGCTCCTACGAGCAGTACTTC.